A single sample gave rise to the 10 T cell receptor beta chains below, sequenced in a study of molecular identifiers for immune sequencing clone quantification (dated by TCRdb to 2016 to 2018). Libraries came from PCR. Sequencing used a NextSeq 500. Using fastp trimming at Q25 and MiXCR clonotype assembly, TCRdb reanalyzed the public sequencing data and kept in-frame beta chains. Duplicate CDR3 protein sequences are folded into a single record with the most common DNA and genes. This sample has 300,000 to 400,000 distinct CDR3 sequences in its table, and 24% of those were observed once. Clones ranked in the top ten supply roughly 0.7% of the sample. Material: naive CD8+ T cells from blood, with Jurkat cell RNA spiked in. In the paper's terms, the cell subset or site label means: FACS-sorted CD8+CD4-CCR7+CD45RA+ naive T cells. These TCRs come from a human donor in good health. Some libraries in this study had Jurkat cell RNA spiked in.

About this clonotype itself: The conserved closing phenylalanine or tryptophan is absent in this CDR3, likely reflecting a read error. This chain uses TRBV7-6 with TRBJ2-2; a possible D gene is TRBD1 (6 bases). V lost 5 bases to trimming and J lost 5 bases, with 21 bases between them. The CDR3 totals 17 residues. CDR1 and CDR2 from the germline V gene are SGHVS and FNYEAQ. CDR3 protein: CASSLSRGGVGTGELFC. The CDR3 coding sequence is TGTGCCAGCAGCCTATCTCGAGGGGGTGTAGGGACCGGGGAGCTGTTTTGT.

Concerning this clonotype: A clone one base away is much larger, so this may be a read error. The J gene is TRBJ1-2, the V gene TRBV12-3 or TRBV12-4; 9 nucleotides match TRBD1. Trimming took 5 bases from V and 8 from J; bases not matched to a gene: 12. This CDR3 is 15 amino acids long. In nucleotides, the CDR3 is TGTGCCAGCAGTGCCACCGGGACAGGGCCTGGAGGCTACACCTTC. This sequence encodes CASSATGTGPGGYTF.

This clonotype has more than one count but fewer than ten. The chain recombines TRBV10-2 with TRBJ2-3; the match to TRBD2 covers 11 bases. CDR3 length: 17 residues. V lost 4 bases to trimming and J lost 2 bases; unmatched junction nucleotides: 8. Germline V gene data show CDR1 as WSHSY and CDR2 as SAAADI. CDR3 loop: CASSAPGLAATTDTQYF. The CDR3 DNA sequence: TGCGCCAGCAGTGCTCCGGGACTAGCGGCCACCACAGATACGCAGTATTTT.

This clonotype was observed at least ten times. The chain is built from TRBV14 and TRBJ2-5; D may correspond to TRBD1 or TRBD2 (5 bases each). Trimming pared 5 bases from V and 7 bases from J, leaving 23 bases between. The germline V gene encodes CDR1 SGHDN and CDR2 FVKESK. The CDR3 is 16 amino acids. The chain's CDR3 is CASSWYSMGVEGTQYF. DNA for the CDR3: TGTGCCAGCAGCTGGTACTCCATGGGGGTCGAGGGGACCCAGTACTTC.

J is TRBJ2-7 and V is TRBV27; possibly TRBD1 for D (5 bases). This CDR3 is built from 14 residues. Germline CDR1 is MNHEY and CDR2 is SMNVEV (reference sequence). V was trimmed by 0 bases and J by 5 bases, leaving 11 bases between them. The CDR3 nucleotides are TGTGCCAGCAGTTTATCGTTTCAGGGCCACGAGCAGTACTTC. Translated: CASSLSFQGHEQYF.

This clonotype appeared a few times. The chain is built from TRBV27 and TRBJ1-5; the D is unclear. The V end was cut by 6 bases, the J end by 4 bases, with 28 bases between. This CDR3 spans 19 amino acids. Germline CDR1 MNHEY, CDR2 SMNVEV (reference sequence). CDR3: CASSKRASLARPPNQPQHF. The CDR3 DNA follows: TGTGCCAGCAGCAAAAGGGCCTCCCTTGCCCGACCTCCAAATCAGCCCCAGCATTTT.

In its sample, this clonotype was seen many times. The CDR3 region has the DNA TGCGCCAGCAGCGCGGGACAGGGAAACACCATATATTTT. This codes for CASSAGQGNTIYF. The genes are TRBV4-3 and TRBJ1-3; TRBD1 aligns across 7 bases. The CDR3 is 13 amino acids. The V segment lost 5 bases and the J segment 4 bases; nucleotides outside the gene matches: 2. Germline V gene data show CDR1 as LGHNA and CDR2 as YSLEER.

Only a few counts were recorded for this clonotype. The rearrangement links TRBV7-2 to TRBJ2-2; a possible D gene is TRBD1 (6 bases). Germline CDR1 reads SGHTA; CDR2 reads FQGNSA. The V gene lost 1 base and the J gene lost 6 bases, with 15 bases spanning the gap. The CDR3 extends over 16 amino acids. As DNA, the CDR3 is TGTGCCAGCAGCTTAGGGGTGGGGGCGTTTGCCGGGGAGCTGTTTTTT. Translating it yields CASSLGVGAFAGELFF.

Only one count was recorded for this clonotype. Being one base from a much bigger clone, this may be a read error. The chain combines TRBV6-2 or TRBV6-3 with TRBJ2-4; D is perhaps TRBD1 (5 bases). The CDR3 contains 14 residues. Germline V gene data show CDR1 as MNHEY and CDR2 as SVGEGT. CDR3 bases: TGTGCCAGCAGTTTGTCTAACAGGATGAACATTCGGTACTTC. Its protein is CASSLSNRMNIRYF.

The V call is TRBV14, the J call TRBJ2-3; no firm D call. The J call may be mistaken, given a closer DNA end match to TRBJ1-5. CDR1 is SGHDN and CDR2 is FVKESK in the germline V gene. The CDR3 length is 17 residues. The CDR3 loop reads CASSQDSLWEYTDTQHF. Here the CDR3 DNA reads TGTGCCAGCAGCCAAGATTCGTTATGGGAGTACACAGATACGCAGCATTTT.